Sequencing of this T cell receptor beta chain was carried out in a study of T-cell reconstitution after alpha-beta-depleted transplantation in children. A word on this clonotype: Its antigen is not identified.

Unique molecular identifiers were used in preparing the TCRbeta library. MiXCR was run by TCRdb on the PCR reads, yielding one entry per CDR3 protein. In the table there are 700,000 or so distinct CDR3 sequences, about 12% of which are singletons. Germline V gives CDR1 SGHRS, CDR2 YFSETQ. CDR3 size: 15 residues. Trimming at V came to 2 bases and at J to 0 bases, leaving 3 bases not matched to a gene. Study-wide results and limits: Several hundred graft clones that had expanded were reportedly the source of alpha-beta T cells about two months after transplant.

The TCR comes from a girl between 2 and 10 years old with congenital amegakaryocytic thrombocytopenia, due to receive a stem cell transplant. This sample comprised PBMCs, obtained before TCRalphabeta/CD19-depleted stem cell transplant. This chain joins TRBV5-1 and TRBJ2-7; 9 nucleotides agree with TRBD1. The CDR3 spells CASSLDRGFSYEQYF. The CDR3 nucleotides read TGCGCCAGCAGCTTAGACAGGGGGTTCTCCTACGAGCAGTACTTC. Supplemented by reference TRBV5-1 and TRBJ2-7, the full variable domain reads KAGVTQTPRYLIKTRGQQVTLSCSPISGHRSVSWYQQTPGQGLQFLFEYFSETQRNKGNFPGRFSGRQFSNSRSEMNVSTLELGDSALYLCASSLDRGFSYEQYFGPGTRLTVT.